Each of the 23 T cell receptor beta chains below was sequenced from the same sample in a study of early T cells in non-severe SARS-CoV-2 infection. TCRdb redid the calling of the 5' RACE reads with MiXCR, one entry per CDR3 protein. The sample carries 75,000 or so distinct CDR3 sequences, about an eighth recorded once. The sequencing here drew on whole blood, taken at baseline. The source is an adult who was a healthcare worker with PCR-confirmed SARS-CoV-2 infection or an uninfected control (not recorded which).

This clonotype has a count of ten or more. The CDR3 region has the DNA TGTGCCAGCAGCAAAGCCCTACCGAGGGGGGCGCTTGAATACGAGCAGTACTTC. The encoded protein is CASSKALPRGALEYEQYF. The chain carries TRBV21-1 and TRBJ2-7; the table gives TRBD1 as D, unverified against the DNA. TRBV21-1 is deemed a pseudogene. This CDR3 region has 18 residues.

This clonotype was observed a few times. The chain has TRBV4-2 and TRBJ1-6; weak D call: TRBD1 (5 bases). CDR3 size: 18 residues. The germline V and J ends were trimmed by 3 bases and 7 bases, with 22 bases remaining between them. Germline CDR1 and CDR2: LGHNA and YNFKEQ. CDR3 amino acids: CASSHPGLLEGINSPLHF. The CDR3 region has the DNA TGTGCCAGCAGCCACCCGGGACTCCTTGAGGGCATCAATTCACCCCTCCACTTT.

This clonotype was counted only a few times. The V call is TRBV14, the J call TRBJ2-7; D remains ambiguous. There are 12 residues in the CDR3. Germline V gene data show CDR1 as SGHDN and CDR2 as FVKESK. V gave up 2 bases and J gave up 7 bases, with 9 bases separating them. The CDR3 protein is CASSQSLREQYF. The CDR3 bases are TGTGCCAGCAGCCAATCTCTACGGGAGCAGTACTTC.

This chain joins TRBV20-1 and TRBJ1-2, with TRBD1 matching 9 bases. CDR1 DFQATT and CDR2 SNEGSKA come from the germline V gene (reference sequence). V shed 6 bases, J shed 5 bases, and the junction held 4 bases outside the gene matches. The length of the CDR3 is 12 residues. The CDR3 protein is CSAPDRGYGYTF. The DNA for the CDR3 is TGCAGTGCCCCGGACAGGGGATATGGCTACACCTTC.

There are a few counts of this clonotype. The chain uses TRBV9 and TRBJ2-7; D gene uncertain. Trimming left V 6 bases short and J 6 bases short, with 16 bases between. The CDR3 is 13 residues long. Germline V gives CDR1 SGDLS, CDR2 YYNGEE. CDR3 nucleotides: TGTGCCAGCAACGTCCTGGCCCCCTGCGAGCAGTACTTC. Translation: CASNVLAPCEQYF.

The chain joins TRBV2 to TRBJ2-1; no clear D. Per germline, CDR1 SNHLY and CDR2 FYNNEI. Between the trimmed V and J ends, which lost 7 bases and 7 bases, there was a span of 5 bases. The CDR3 extends over 10 amino acids. Here the CDR3 reads CASKGNEQFF. The CDR3 DNA is TGTGCCAGCAAAGGGAATGAGCAGTTCTTC.

This clonotype turned up a few times. The chain employs TRBV13 and TRBJ2-7, with 7 bases aligning to TRBD2. This CDR3 region has 15 residues. CDR1 is PRHDT, CDR2 FYEKMQ, per germline (reference sequence). V shed 5 bases, J shed 3 bases, and the junction held 10 bases outside the gene matches. This chain's CDR3 is CASSGTGRGRYEQYF. The CDR3 DNA is TGTGCCAGCAGCGGCACTGGGAGGGGCCGCTACGAGCAGTACTTC.

The rearrangement uses TRBV20-1 and TRBJ2-7; no clear D gene. From germline, CDR1 is DFQATT and CDR2 SNEGSKA (reference sequence). This CDR3 region has 12 residues. V gave up 6 bases and J gave up 3 bases, with 12 bases separating them. DNA for the CDR3: TGCAGTGCCGGCCTCAGCCGCTACGAGCAGTACTTC. Translation: CSAGLSRYEQYF.

This clonotype has just a few counts. The chain couples TRBV30 to TRBJ1-6; TRBD1 matches 9 bases. The CDR3 is 16 residues long. The V gene end was trimmed by 3 bases and the J gene end by 4 bases; junction bases not matched to a gene: 7. Germline assignment: CDR1 GTSNPN and CDR2 SVGIG (reference sequence). Here the CDR3 reads CAWSRPGTGYNSPLHF. The CDR3 DNA reads as TGTGCCTGGAGCCGCCCCGGGACAGGGTATAATTCACCCCTCCACTTT.

This clonotype has a count of ten or more. The chain uses TRBV2 and TRBJ2-4, with D perhaps TRBD1 (5 bases). Trimming shortened V by 6 bases and J by 5 bases, and 11 bases separated the two germline ends. This CDR3 spans 13 amino acids. Germline CDR1 and CDR2: SNHLY and FYNNEI. The chain's CDR3 is CASRAQGENIQYF. The DNA for the CDR3 is TGTGCCAGCAGAGCCCAGGGTGAAAACATTCAGTACTTC.

This clonotype was seen a handful of times. The chain links TRBV20-1 to TRBJ2-1, with 10 bases fitting TRBD2. Trimming removed 0 bases from V and 6 bases from J; junction bases left unmatched: 8. The germline gives CDR1 DFQATT, CDR2 SNEGSKA (reference sequence). This CDR3 region has 16 residues. This CDR3 is CSARDRKRGGRNEQFF. The CDR3 DNA follows: TGCAGTGCTAGAGATCGAAAGCGGGGGGGCCGCAATGAGCAGTTCTTC.

The V gene is TRBV6-6, the J gene TRBJ1-1; weak D call: TRBD1 (5 bases). The V end was cut by 8 bases, the J end by 4 bases, with 11 bases between. Germline V lookup: CDR1 MNHNY, CDR2 SVGAGI (reference sequence). The CDR3 extends over 12 amino acids. CDR3 nucleotide sequence: TGTGCCAGCCAACAGGAGAGCACTGAAGCTTTCTTT. It encodes CASQQESTEAFF.

The chain carries TRBV20-1 and TRBJ1-5; D remains unclear. Trimming took off 0 bases at V and 2 bases at J, with 20 bases between the two ends. Per germline, CDR1 DFQATT and CDR2 SNEGSKA (reference sequence). The CDR3 is 18 amino acids. CDR3 residues: CSARDKRFEGMGNQPQHF. As DNA, the CDR3 is TGCAGTGCTAGAGATAAGCGGTTTGAGGGCATGGGCAATCAGCCCCAGCATTTT.

The CDR3 is CASSWLRGYEQYF. The DNA of the CDR3 is TGTGCCAGCAGCTGGTTAAGGGGCTACGAGCAGTACTTC. The rearrangement joins TRBV7-7 to TRBJ2-7; TRBD1 is a possible D gene (5 bases). V gave up 4 bases and J gave up 3 bases, with 10 bases separating them. The germline V gene has CDR1 SSHAT and CDR2 FNYEAQ (reference sequence). This CDR3 contains 13 residues.

In its sample, this clonotype was seen many times. This chain connects TRBV29-1 to TRBJ2-1, with unresolved D. The CDR3 covers 10 residues. The V end lost 4 bases, the J end lost 8 bases, and 6 bases lay between the germline ends. Per the germline V gene, CDR1 is SQVTM and CDR2 is ANQGSEA. The CDR3 loop reads CSVGHDEQFF. Written as DNA, the CDR3 is TGCAGCGTTGGGCATGATGAGCAGTTCTTC.

J is TRBJ1-5 and V is TRBV7-2; the D gene is possibly TRBD1 (5 bases). CDR3 size: 15 residues. Germline values: CDR1 SGHTA, CDR2 FQGNSA. Trimming left V 3 bases short and J 7 bases short, with 16 bases between. The DNA of the CDR3 is TGTGCCAGCAGCTTGGGTTCTCTTCGGGGGCAGCCCCAGCATTTT. Translated, it gives CASSLGSLRGQPQHF. Looking up the rest from reference TRBV7-2 and TRBJ1-5 gives the full variable domain: GAGVSQSPSNKVTEKGKDVELRCDPISGHTALYWYRQSLGQGLEFLIYFQGNSAPDKSGLPSDRFSAERTGGSVSTLTIQRTQQEDSAVYLCASSLGSLRGQPQHFGDGTRLSIL.

In this sample, this clonotype turned up once. This chain uses TRBV7-9 with TRBJ2-1; D possibly corresponds to TRBD2 (5 bases). The V end was cut by 7 bases, the J end by 12 bases, with 28 bases between. The CDR3 is 16 residues long. Germline V gene sequence: CDR1 SEHNR, CDR2 FQNEAQ (reference sequence). CDR3 bases: TGTGCCAGCACCCTTAGGCTCAAAACTACCCTAGGGAGGCAGTTCTTC. Translated, it gives CASTLRLKTTLGRQFF.

This rearrangement joins TRBV30 to TRBJ2-3, with 8 bases aligning to TRBD2. Trimming took 4 bases from V and 2 from J; bases not matched to a gene: 11. The germline V gene encodes CDR1 GTSNPN and CDR2 SVGIG (reference sequence). The CDR3 runs 16 residues. CDR3 loop: CAWTRQLAASTDTQYF. The CDR3 DNA reads as TGTGCCTGGACCAGGCAACTAGCGGCCTCCACAGATACGCAGTATTTT. The whole variable domain, remainder taken from reference TRBV30 and TRBJ2-3, is SQTIHQWPATLVQPVGSPLSLECTVEGTSNPNLYWYRQAAGRGLQLLFYSVGIGQISSEVPQNLSASRPQDRQFILSSKKLLLSDSGFYLCAWTRQLAASTDTQYFGPGTRLTVL.

The rearrangement joins TRBV7-9 to TRBJ1-1, with a tentative D call TRBD1 (5 bases). The CDR3 is made up of 13 amino acids. The germline gives CDR1 SEHNR, CDR2 FQNEAQ (reference sequence). Trimming pared 3 bases from V and 7 bases from J, leaving 12 bases between. CDR3 loop: CASSFWGNGEAFF. In DNA, the CDR3 is TGTGCCAGCAGCTTTTGGGGGAACGGTGAAGCTTTCTTT.

The chain carries TRBV20-1 and TRBJ2-3; TRBD1 aligns across 8 bases. With V trimmed by 5 bases and J by 4 bases, 8 bases remained unmatched. This CDR3 comprises 14 residues. From germline, CDR1 is DFQATT and CDR2 SNEGSKA (reference sequence). CDR3 sequence reads: CSALGQGSPDTQYF. The CDR3 DNA sequence: TGCAGTGCTTTAGGACAGGGATCCCCAGATACGCAGTATTTT.

This chain joins TRBV5-1 and TRBJ2-2; the match to TRBD1 covers 7 bases. There are 17 residues in the CDR3. Per the germline V gene, CDR1 is SGHRS and CDR2 is YFSETQ. The V segment lost 4 bases and the J segment 0 bases; nucleotides outside the gene matches: 9. CDR3 residues: CASSQKPGTANTGELFF. CDR3 nucleotide sequence: TGCGCCAGCAGCCAAAAGCCCGGGACAGCGAACACCGGGGAGCTGTTTTTT. The full variable domain, in which reference TRBV5-1 and TRBJ2-2 provide the parts outside the CDR3, is KAGVTQTPRYLIKTRGQQVTLSCSPISGHRSVSWYQQTPGQGLQFLFEYFSETQRNKGNFPGRFSGRQFSNSRSEMNVSTLELGDSALYLCASSQKPGTANTGELFFGEGSRLTVL.

This clonotype came up a few times. The chain employs TRBV12-5 and TRBJ2-5, with 7 bases aligning to TRBD2. CDR3 length equals 13 residues. Trimming took 6 bases from V and 1 from J; bases not matched to a gene: 2. Germline V gene data show CDR1 as LGHNT and CDR2 as FRNRAP. As DNA, the CDR3 is TGTGCTAGTGGCTGGACTAGCCAAGAGACCCAGTACTTC. Translating it yields CASGWTSQETQYF.

This clonotype occurred many times. The chain has TRBV7-9 and TRBJ1-3, with D possibly TRBD1 on 5 matching bases. Trimming took off 6 bases at V and 4 bases at J, with 10 bases between the two ends. Germline-derived CDR1 and CDR2 are SEHNR and FQNEAQ (reference sequence). This CDR3 spans 13 amino acids. For the CDR3, the DNA is TGTGCCAGCAGGGGTAGGGACGGAAACACCATATATTTT. It translates to CASRGRDGNTIYF.